The clone carrying this TCR beta chain turned up a few times. Its antigen is currently unknown. This CDR3 comprises 15 residues. The V end lost 4 bases, the J end lost 9 bases, and 17 bases lay between the germline ends. Germline-derived CDR1 and CDR2 are SGHRS and YFSETQ. The data stem from a study of regulatory T cells in long-lasting Graves disease. Study-wide results and caveats: Samples came from peripheral blood alone, without thyroid tissue.

The time point is: newly diagnosed GD, antithyroid drugs for less than 3 months. PBMC RNA served as the TCR library source. Through Arm-PCR of CDR3 regions and iRepertoire HTBI primers, TCR beta libraries were built. As handled by the study authors: Looking across samples, the authors found 55 to 70 TRBV and 13 to 15 TRBJ segments. TCRdb called the multiplex PCR reads again in MiXCR, with one record for every CDR3 protein. The V and J calls and clone size are TCRdb's, not the authors'. The repertoire has 500,000 or so distinct CDR3 sequences, 16% of them found once; the top ten carry about 25%. The same sample was also used in a study of T cells in Graves' hyperthyroidism and ophthalmopathy. That work contributes: Those patients with uncontrolled infection, other autoimmune disease, pregnancy or lactation were excluded. Blood also showed most of the thyroid clonotypes that were expanded above 0.001.

The chain combines TRBV5-1 with TRBJ1-6; D may be TRBD1 (5 bases). The receptor was derived from a woman in her forties or fifties with Graves disease. The sample here was peripheral blood mononuclear cells (PBMCs), taken at new diagnosis, from a patient treated with antithyroid drugs. The CDR3 is CASSLDKIPRSPLHF. For the CDR3, the DNA is TGCGCCAGCAGCCTGGACAAAATCCCCCGTTCACCCCTCCACTTT. The full variable domain, completed using reference TRBV5-1 and TRBJ1-6, is KAGVTQTPRYLIKTRGQQVTLSCSPISGHRSVSWYQQTPGQGLQFLFEYFSETQRNKGNFPGRFSGRQFSNSRSEMNVSTLELGDSALYLCASSLDKIPRSPLHFGNGTRLTVT.